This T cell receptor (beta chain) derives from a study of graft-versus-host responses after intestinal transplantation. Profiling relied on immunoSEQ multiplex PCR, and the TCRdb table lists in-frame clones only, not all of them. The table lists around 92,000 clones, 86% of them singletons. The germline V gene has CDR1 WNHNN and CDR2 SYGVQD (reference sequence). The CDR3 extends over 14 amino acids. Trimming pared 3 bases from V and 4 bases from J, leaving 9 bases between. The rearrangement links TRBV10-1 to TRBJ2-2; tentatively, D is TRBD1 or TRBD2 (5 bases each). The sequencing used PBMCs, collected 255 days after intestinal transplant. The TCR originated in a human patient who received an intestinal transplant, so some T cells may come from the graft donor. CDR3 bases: TGCGCCAGCAGTGATTGGGGGACCACCGGGGAGCTGTTTTTT. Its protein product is CASSDWGTTGELFF.